These T cell receptor beta chains were read from a single sample in a study of naive and memory T cell subsets. TCRdb analysed the UMI-ligation and nested PCR reads with MiXCR anew, one entry per CDR3 protein. Seen here are approximately 16,000 distinct CDR3 sequences, around 9% observed once, and the top ten hold more than 20%. Sequencing was carried out using central memory CD8+ T cells from blood. These receptors originate from a human donor in good health. The CDR3 runs from the conserved cysteine through the conserved F or W. Each record gives: J gene, clone size, V gene, D gene, CDR3 protein, CDR3 DNA. The D gene is left open where the match is weak. Size is omitted from some rows. Given values are once, few, many or a class for expanded clones.

J: TRBJ1-1; size: -; V: TRBV20-1; D: -; CDR3: CSAREGRDYTEAFF; DNA: TGCAGTGCTAGAGAGGGGAGGGACTACACTGAAGCTTTCTTT
J: TRBJ2-7; size: -; V: TRBV27; D: TRBD1; CDR3: CASSFIGGTGEQYF; DNA: TGTGCCAGCAGTTTCATAGGGGGCACGGGCGAGCAGTACTTC
J: TRBJ2-7; size: -; V: TRBV20-1; D: TRBD2; CDR3: CSARELAGVEQYF; DNA: TGCAGTGCCAGGGAACTAGCGGGGGTAGAGCAGTACTTC
J: TRBJ2-1; size: many; V: TRBV29-1; D: -; CDR3: CSVEGGWNEQFF; DNA: TGCAGCGTCGAAGGAGGGTGGAATGAGCAGTTCTTC
J: TRBJ2-7; size: many; V: TRBV18; D: -; CDR3: CASSRGMGTRSSYEQYF; DNA: TGTGCCAGCTCACGGGGTATGGGGACCAGGAGCTCCTACGAGCAGTACTTC
J: TRBJ1-2; size: -; V: TRBV4-3; D: -; CDR3: CASSQEWDFHGYTF; DNA: TGCGCCAGCAGCCAAGAATGGGACTTTCATGGCTACACCTTC
J: TRBJ1-1; size: -; V: TRBV5-8; D: -; CDR3: CASSLSSGSTEAFF; DNA: TGTGCCAGCAGCTTGAGTTCAGGGTCCACTGAAGCTTTCTTT
J: TRBJ2-3; size: -; V: TRBV4-3; D: -; CDR3: CASSQDQLAGGASTDTQYF; DNA: TGCGCCAGCAGCCAAGATCAGCTGGCAGGTGGTGCTAGCACAGATACGCAGTATTTT
J: TRBJ1-6; size: many; V: TRBV20-1; D: TRBD1; CDR3: CSARDQRQGGPSSYNSPLHF; DNA: TGCAGTGCTAGAGACCAAAGACAGGGAGGGCCGAGCTCCTATAATTCACCCCTCCACTTT
J: TRBJ2-2; size: few; V: TRBV24-1; D: -; CDR3: CATSDREVGDRSIHGELFF; DNA: TGTGCCACCAGTGATCGTGAGGTCGGGGATCGTTCTATTCACGGGGAGCTGTTTTTT
J: TRBJ2-2; size: -; V: TRBV6-4; D: -; CDR3: CASSDSSQGNTGELFF; DNA: TGTGCCAGCAGTGACTCGAGTCAGGGTAACACCGGGGAGCTGTTTTTT
J: TRBJ2-7; size: many; V: TRBV6-2/TRBV6-3; D: -; CDR3: CASSYQDGIYEQYF; DNA: TGTGCCAGCAGTTACCAGGACGGAATCTACGAGCAGTACTTC
J: TRBJ2-1; size: many; V: TRBV20-1; D: TRBD2; CDR3: CSARVASGYNEQFF; DNA: TGCAGTGCTAGAGTGGCTAGCGGGTACAATGAGCAGTTCTTC
J: TRBJ2-3; size: few; V: TRBV11-2; D: -; CDR3: CASSLGGDTQYF; DNA: TGTGCCAGCAGCTTGGGGGGCGATACGCAGTATTTT
J: TRBJ2-7; size: few; V: TRBV5-6; D: -; CDR3: CASSFRQGAYEQYF; DNA: TGTGCCAGCAGCTTCCGACAAGGGGCCTACGAGCAGTACTTC
J: TRBJ2-5; size: -; V: TRBV7-9; D: TRBD2; CDR3: CASSFESEREAEGLVGTQYF; DNA: TGTGCCAGCAGCTTCGAATCCGAGCGGGAGGCCGAGGGGTTAGTTGGGACCCAGTACTTC